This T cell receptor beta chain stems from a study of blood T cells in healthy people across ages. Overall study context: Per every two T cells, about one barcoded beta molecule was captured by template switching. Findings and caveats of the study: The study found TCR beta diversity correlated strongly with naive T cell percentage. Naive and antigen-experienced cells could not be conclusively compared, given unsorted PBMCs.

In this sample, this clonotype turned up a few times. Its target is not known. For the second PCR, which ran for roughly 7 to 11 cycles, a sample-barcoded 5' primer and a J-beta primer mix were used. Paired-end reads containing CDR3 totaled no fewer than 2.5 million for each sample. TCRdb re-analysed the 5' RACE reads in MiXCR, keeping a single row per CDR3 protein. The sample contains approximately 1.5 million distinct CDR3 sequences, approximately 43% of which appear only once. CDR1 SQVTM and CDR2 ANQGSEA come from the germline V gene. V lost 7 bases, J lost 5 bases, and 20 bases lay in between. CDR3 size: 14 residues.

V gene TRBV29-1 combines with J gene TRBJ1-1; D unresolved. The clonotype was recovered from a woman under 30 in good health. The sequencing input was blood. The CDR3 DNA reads TGCAGCGCAACCTATCCGTCGAGGCGAACTGAAGCTTTCTTT. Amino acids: CSATYPSRRTEAFF.